The sequence of this T cell receptor (beta chain) was determined in a study of blood T cells in healthy people across ages. Notes on the study in general: Among T cells, TCR beta diversity per million cells dropped roughly linearly as age rose. Long-lived donors carried more naive CD4+ cells and greater diversity than aged donors.

The second PCR ran about 6 to 12 cycles with a sample-barcoded 5' primer and J-beta primers. Sequencing yielded, for each sample, at least 2.5 million paired-end reads carrying CDR3. TCRdb itself ran the 5' RACE reads through MiXCR, one entry per CDR3 protein. This table has roughly 2 million distinct CDR3 sequences, just under 50% appearing once. This clonotype showed up just a few times. Its cognate antigen is unknown. One end of the junction fails to match germline, which may point to a read error. This CDR3 is 14 amino acids long. Germline-derived CDR1 and CDR2 are SSHAT and FNYEAQ (reference sequence).

The receptor's source is a woman aged 40 to 49 in good health. Sequencing was carried out using blood. The chain combines TRBV7-7 with TRBJ2-1; maybe TRBD2 (5 bases). CDR3 nucleotides: TGTGCTAGCAGCTTAGAGGGTTCTGGGTACGAGCAGTTCTTC. Protein: CASSLEGSGYEQFF.